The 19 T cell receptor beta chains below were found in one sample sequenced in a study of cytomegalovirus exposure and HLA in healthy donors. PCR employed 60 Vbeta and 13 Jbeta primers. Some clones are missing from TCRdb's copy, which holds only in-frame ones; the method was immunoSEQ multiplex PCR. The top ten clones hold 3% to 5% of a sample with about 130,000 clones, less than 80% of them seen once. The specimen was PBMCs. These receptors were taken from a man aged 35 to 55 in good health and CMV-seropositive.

CDR3 nucleotide sequence: TGCAGCGTTGAGGAGGGGCGGGAGGGCCACACAGATACGCAGTATTTT. Translating gives CSVEEGREGHTDTQYF. The chain carries TRBV29-1 and TRBJ2-3, with TRBD2 identical over 9 bases. V gave up 3 bases and J gave up 2 bases; unmatched junction bases: 9. The CDR3 extends over 16 amino acids. CDR1 and CDR2 (germline): SQVTM, ANQGSEA.

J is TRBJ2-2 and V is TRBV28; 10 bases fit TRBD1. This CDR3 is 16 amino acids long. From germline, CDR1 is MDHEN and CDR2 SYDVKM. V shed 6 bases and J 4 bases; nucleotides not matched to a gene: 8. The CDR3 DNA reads TGTGCCAGCAGAATCCGGGACAGGGGTAGCACCGGGGAGCTGTTTTTT. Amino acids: CASRIRDRGSTGELFF.

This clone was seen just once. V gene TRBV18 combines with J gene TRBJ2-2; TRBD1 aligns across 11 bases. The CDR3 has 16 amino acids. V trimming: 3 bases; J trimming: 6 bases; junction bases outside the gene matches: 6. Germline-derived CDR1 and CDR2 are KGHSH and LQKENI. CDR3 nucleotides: TGTGCCAGCTCACCGGACAGGGGGCGCCCCGCCGGGGAGCTGTTTTTT. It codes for CASSPDRGRPAGELFF.

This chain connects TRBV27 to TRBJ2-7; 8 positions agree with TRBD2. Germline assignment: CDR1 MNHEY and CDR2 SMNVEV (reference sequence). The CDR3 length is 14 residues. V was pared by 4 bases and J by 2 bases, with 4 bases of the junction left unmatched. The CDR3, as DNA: TGTGCCAGCAGTTCCCACGGGAGGGCCTACGAGCAGTACTTC. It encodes CASSSHGRAYEQYF.

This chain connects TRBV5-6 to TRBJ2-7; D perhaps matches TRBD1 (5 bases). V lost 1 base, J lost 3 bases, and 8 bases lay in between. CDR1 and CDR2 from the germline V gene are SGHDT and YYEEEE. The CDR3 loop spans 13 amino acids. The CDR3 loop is CASSLLGDYEQYF. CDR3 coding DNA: TGTGCCAGCAGCTTGTTAGGGGACTACGAGCAGTACTTC.

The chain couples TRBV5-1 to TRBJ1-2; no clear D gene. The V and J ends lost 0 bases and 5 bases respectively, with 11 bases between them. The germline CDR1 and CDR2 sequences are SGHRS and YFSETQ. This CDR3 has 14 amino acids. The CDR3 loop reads CASSLAGVGYGYTF. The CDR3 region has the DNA TGCGCCAGCAGCTTGGCGGGAGTAGGGTATGGCTACACCTTC.

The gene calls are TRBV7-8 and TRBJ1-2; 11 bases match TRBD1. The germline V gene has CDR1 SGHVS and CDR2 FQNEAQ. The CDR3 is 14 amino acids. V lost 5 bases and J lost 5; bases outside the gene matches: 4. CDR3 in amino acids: CASSHGDRGYGYTF. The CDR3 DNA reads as TGTGCCAGCAGCCATGGGGACAGGGGGTATGGCTACACCTTC.

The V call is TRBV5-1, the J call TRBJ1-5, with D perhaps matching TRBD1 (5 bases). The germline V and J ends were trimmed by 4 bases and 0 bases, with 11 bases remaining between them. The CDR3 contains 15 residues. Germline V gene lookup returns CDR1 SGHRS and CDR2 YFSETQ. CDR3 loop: CASSPAGLSNQPQHF. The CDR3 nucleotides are TGCGCCAGCAGCCCGGCGGGACTTAGCAATCAGCCCCAGCATTTT.

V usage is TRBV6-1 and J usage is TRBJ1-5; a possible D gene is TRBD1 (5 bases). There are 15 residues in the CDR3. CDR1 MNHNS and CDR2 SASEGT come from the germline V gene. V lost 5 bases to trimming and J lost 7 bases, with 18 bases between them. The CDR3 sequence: CASSWSWGVGQPQHF. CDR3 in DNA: TGTGCCAGCAGTTGGTCTTGGGGGGTTGGGCAGCCCCAGCATTTT.

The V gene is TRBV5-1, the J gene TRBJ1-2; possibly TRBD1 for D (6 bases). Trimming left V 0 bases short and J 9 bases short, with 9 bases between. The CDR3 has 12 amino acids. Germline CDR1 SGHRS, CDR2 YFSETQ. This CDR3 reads CASSLGQDSYTF. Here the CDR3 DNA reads TGCGCCAGCAGCTTGGGACAGGATAGCTACACCTTC.

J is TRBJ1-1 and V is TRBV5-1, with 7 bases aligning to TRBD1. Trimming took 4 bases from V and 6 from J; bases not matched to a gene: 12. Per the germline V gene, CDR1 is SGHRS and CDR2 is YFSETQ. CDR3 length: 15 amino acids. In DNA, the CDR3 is TGCGCCAGCAGCGTCTCGACAGGGTCGGGTTCTGAAGCTTTCTTT. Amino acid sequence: CASSVSTGSGSEAFF.

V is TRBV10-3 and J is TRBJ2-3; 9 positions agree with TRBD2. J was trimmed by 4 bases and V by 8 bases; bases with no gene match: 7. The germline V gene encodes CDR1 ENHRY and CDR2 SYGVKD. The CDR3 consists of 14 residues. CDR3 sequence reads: CAIYSGRRPDTQYF. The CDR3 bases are TGTGCCATCTATAGCGGGAGAAGGCCAGATACGCAGTATTTT.

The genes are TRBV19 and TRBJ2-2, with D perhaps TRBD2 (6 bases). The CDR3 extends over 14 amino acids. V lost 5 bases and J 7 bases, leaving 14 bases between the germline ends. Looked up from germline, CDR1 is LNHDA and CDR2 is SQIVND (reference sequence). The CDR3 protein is CASSPGLVGGELFF. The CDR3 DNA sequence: TGTGCCAGTAGTCCGGGACTGGTAGGCGGGGAGCTGTTTTTT.

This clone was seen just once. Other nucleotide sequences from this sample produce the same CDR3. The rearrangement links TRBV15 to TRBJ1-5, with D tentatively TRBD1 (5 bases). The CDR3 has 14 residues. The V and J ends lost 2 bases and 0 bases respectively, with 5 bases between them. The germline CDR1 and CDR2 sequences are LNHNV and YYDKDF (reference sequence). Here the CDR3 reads CATSRTGSNQPQHF. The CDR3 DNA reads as TGTGCCACCAGCAGAACAGGTAGCAATCAGCCCCAGCATTTT.

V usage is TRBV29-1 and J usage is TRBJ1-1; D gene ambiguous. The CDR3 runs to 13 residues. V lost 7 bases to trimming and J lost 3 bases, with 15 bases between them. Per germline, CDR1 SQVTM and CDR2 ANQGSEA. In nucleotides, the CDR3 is TGCAGCGCAACGGGTCAGAAGGACACTGAAGCTTTCTTT. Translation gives CSATGQKDTEAFF.

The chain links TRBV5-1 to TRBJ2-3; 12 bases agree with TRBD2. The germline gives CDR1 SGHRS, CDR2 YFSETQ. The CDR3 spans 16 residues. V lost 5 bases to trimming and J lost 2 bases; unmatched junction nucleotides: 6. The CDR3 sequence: CASRRTSGVDTDTQYF. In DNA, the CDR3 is TGCGCCAGCAGGCGGACTAGCGGGGTAGACACAGATACGCAGTATTTT.

In nucleotides, the CDR3 is TGTGCCAGCAGCTTAGTGGGTCGAGGCATTCGGTACGAGCAGTACTTC. Residues: CASSLVGRGIRYEQYF. This rearrangement joins TRBV11-2 to TRBJ2-7; D not resolved. V lost 1 base and J 4 bases, leaving 17 bases between the germline ends. CDR1 is SGHAT and CDR2 is FQNNGV in the germline V gene. This CDR3 is built from 16 residues. Full variable domain (remainder filled in from reference TRBV11-2 and TRBJ2-7): EAGVAQSPRYKIIEKRQSVAFWCNPISGHATLYWYQQILGQGPKLLIQFQNNGVVDDSQLPKDRFSAERLKGVDSTLKIQPAKLEDSAVYLCASSLVGRGIRYEQYFGPGTRLTVT.

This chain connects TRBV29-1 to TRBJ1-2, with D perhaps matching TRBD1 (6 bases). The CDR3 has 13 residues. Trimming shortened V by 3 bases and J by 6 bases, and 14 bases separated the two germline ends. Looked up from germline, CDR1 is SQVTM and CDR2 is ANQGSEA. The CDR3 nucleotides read TGCAGCGTTGACCCACAGGGTATGGATGGCTACACCTTC. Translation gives CSVDPQGMDGYTF.

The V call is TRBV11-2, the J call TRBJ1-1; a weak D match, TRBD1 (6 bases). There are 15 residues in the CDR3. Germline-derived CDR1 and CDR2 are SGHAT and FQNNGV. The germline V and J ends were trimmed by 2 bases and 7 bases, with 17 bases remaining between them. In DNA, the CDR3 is TGTGCCAGCAGCTTACCCTCGACAGGAAAGGGTGAAGCTTTCTTT. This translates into CASSLPSTGKGEAFF.